The 22 T cell receptor beta chains listed next were all sequenced from one sample in a study of tumor and adjacent non-tumor tissue in lung cancer. RNA was extracted from bulk tissue without any cell sorting. A modified ARM-PCR protocol with three rounds of nested PCR amplified TCRbeta. TCRdb fed the multiplex PCR reads into MiXCR, producing one record per CDR3 protein. The sample yields 60,000 to 85,000 distinct CDR3 sequences, 75% to 90% seen once. Input material: lung tumor tissue. These receptors came from a woman in her forties or fifties with non-small cell lung cancer.

This clonotype rates as large (0.1 to 1%). The chain recombines TRBV29-1 with TRBJ2-7; D might be TRBD1 or TRBD2, each matching 5 bases. This CDR3 comprises 14 residues. Trimming pared 4 bases from V and 2 bases from J, leaving 15 bases between. The germline CDR1 and CDR2 sequences are SQVTM and ANQGSEA. For the CDR3, the DNA is TGCAGCGTTGCCATAAGGGACGAAACCTACGAGCAGTACTTC. Its protein product is CSVAIRDETYEQYF.

This clonotype was picked up one time. Compared with germline, one end of the junction differs, possibly owing to a read error. V usage is TRBV20-1 and J usage is TRBJ2-2; TRBD2 might be the D (6 bases). The CDR3 spans 16 residues. Germline CDR1 DFQATT, CDR2 SNEGSKA (reference sequence). CDR3 coding DNA: TGCAATGCTAGAGATAAGCAGGGAGGCTGGACCGGGGGGCTGTTTTTT. This codes for CNARDKQGGWTGGLFF.

This clonotype showed up just once. One end of the junction does not line up with germline, which may come from a read error. J is TRBJ2-7 and V is TRBV20-1, with D possibly TRBD2 on 6 matching bases. Germline-derived CDR1 and CDR2 are DFQATT and SNEGSKA (reference sequence). The CDR3 runs 15 residues. This CDR3 reads CSARFRDSNSYEHYF. In nucleotides, the CDR3 is TGCAGTGCTAGATTCCGGGACTCCAATTCCTACGAGCACTACTTC.

As for this clonotype: Its ends do not fully match the called genes, so a read error is possible. The chain recombines TRBV20-1 with TRBJ1-6; TRBD1 is a possible D gene (5 bases). This CDR3 comprises 20 residues. Germline V gives CDR1 DFQATT, CDR2 SNEGSKA (reference sequence). The CDR3 DNA follows: TGCGGTGCTCGACGGATTGGGGTCGTGTCTCGGGCAGAGCAGGGATCACCCCTCCTCTTT. Translation gives CGARRIGVVSRAEQGSPLLF.

Regarding this clonotype: One junction end disagrees with the germline gene, perhaps due to a read error. This rearrangement joins TRBV11-1 to TRBJ2-3; no reliable D call. CDR3 length: 13 amino acids. The V gene's germline CDR1 is SGHAT and CDR2 FQDESV (reference sequence). CDR3 protein: CASRVKGMDTQNF. The CDR3 DNA follows: TGTGCCAGCAGAGTGAAAGGGATGGATACGCAGAATTTT.

Worth noting for this clonotype: One end of the junction does not line up with germline, which may come from a read error. DNA of the CDR3: TGCATTGCTAGCCCAATTAGCGGCAGGAGCACAGATACGCAGTATTTT. Translation: CIASPISGRSTDTQYF. The chain is built from TRBV20-1 and TRBJ2-3; possible D gene TRBD2, 6 bases. Germline lookup yields CDR1 DFQATT and CDR2 SNEGSKA (reference sequence). The CDR3 is 16 residues long.

V and J are TRBV5-5 and TRBJ2-1; no definite D call. Trimming took 2 bases from V and 10 from J, leaving 7 bases between them. CDR3 length equals 11 residues. Germline V gene lookup returns CDR1 SGHKS and CDR2 YYEKEE (reference sequence). The CDR3 coding sequence is TGTGCCAGCAGCTTCCAAGCGGAGCAGTTCTTC. Translated, it gives CASSFQAEQFF.

Points on this clonotype: The CDR3 carries no conserved terminal phenylalanine or tryptophan, so it likely arises from a read error. The DNA is left out, because the CDR3 cannot be placed on it with certainty; the CDR3 is given as TCRdb lists it. The chain couples TRBV29-1 to TRBJ2-5; the DNA was not compared with TRBD2, the D call given in the table. The CDR3 spans 14 amino acids, including both terminal residues. CDR1 is SQVTM, CDR2 ANQGSEA, per germline. The CDR3: CSVDLAGEQESKYL.

Comment on this clonotype: This CDR3 is missing its conserved last phenylalanine or tryptophan, likely due to a read error. The chain links TRBV6-5 to TRBJ2-7; D may be TRBD2 (6 bases). Looked up from germline, CDR1 is MNHEY and CDR2 is SVGAGI. The CDR3 has 16 residues. The CDR3 DNA reads TGTGCCAGCAGCGGCCGGACTACAGGCGTCGCCTACGATCAGTACTAC. It codes for CASSGRTTGVAYDQYY.

In regard to this clonotype: One end of the junction varies from germline; a read error may be responsible. The chain is built from TRBV20-1 and TRBJ1-1, with unresolved D. Germline V gene lookup returns CDR1 DFQATT and CDR2 SNEGSKA (reference sequence). The CDR3 is 11 residues long. The CDR3 nucleotides read TGCAATTCGAGGGTTAACACTGAAGCTCTCTTT. This translates into CNSRVNTEALF.

With respect to this clonotype: Germline is not matched at one junction end, which may reflect a read error. The chain carries TRBV20-1 and TRBJ1-5, with D possibly TRBD1 on 6 matching bases. Germline CDR1 DFQATT, CDR2 SNEGSKA (reference sequence). CDR3 length equals 13 residues. For the CDR3, the DNA is TGCAGTGCTATGTCAGGGGACAATCAGCCCCAGCATTTC. Translating gives CSAMSGDNQPQHF.

The chain links TRBV28 to TRBJ2-5; 8 bases agree with TRBD2. V dropped 5 bases and J dropped 4; count of bases not matched to a gene: 12. The CDR3 sequence is 16 residues long. Per germline, CDR1 MDHEN and CDR2 SYDVKM. The CDR3 here is CASSPSTSGVRETQYF. The CDR3 coding sequence is TGTGCCAGCAGTCCCTCCACTAGCGGAGTAAGAGAGACCCAGTACTTC.

The chain is built from TRBV20-1 and TRBJ1-3; D is ambiguous. Germline lookup yields CDR1 DFQATT and CDR2 SNEGSKA (reference sequence). Deletions cut 3 bases from V and 3 bases from J, with 15 bases between. This CDR3 contains 15 residues. The CDR3 sequence: CSASAEAVYGNTIYF. The CDR3 nucleotides read TGCAGTGCTAGCGCAGAGGCTGTGTATGGAAACACCATATATTTT.

On this clonotype itself: Relative to the germline gene, one junction end is altered; a read error may explain this. The chain couples TRBV7-2 to TRBJ2-2; no reliable D call. CDR3 size: 12 residues. The germline V gene has CDR1 SGHTA and CDR2 FQGNSA. The DNA for the CDR3 is TGTGCCAGCACCTTAGGCTTCGGGGAGCTGTTTTTT. This codes for CASTLGFGELFF.

V is TRBV19 and J is TRBJ2-2; D gene uncertain. This CDR3 has 13 residues. CDR1 and CDR2 (germline): LNHDA, SQIVND (reference sequence). V was shortened by 1 base and J by 11 bases, with 11 bases between the two germline ends. The CDR3 is CASSIGYGDELFF. The CDR3 DNA sequence: TGTGCCAGTAGTATAGGGTACGGCGATGAGCTGTTTTTT.

To note about this clonotype: This is likely a read error, given that the CDR3 carries no conserved phenylalanine or tryptophan at its end. The genes are TRBV20-1 and TRBJ2-1; D gene uncertain. The CDR3 sequence is 16 residues long. Germline lookup yields CDR1 DFQATT and CDR2 SNEGSKA (reference sequence). The CDR3 DNA follows: TGCAGTGCCAGAGATAGTAGTCACCCCGGGTACAATGAGCAGTTCTTA. Its protein is CSARDSSHPGYNEQFL.

Notes on this clonotype: An end of the junction does not agree with germline; a read error may underlie this. The rearrangement uses TRBV6-6 and TRBJ2-1; 10 nucleotides match TRBD2. The CDR3 runs to 16 residues. Germline CDR1 MNHNY, CDR2 SVGAGI (reference sequence). The CDR3 sequence is CATGGTSDVSVHEQIF. CDR3 sequence (DNA): TGTGCCACCGGCGGGACTAGCGATGTTTCTGTCCATGAGCAGATCTTC.

The table lists this clonotype with a count of one. Mismatch with germline at one junction end may stem from a read error. V is TRBV6-2 or TRBV6-3 and J is TRBJ2-1; no firm D call. Germline assignment: CDR1 MNHEY and CDR2 SVGEGT. The CDR3 runs 14 residues. CDR3 bases: TGTGCCAGCAGTTACACCGACAATCACAATGAGGAGTTCTTC. Translating it yields CASSYTDNHNEEFF.

Turning to this clonotype: The junction does not match germline at one end; this may be a read error. The chain combines TRBV6-2 or TRBV6-3 with TRBJ2-7, with 11 bases that match TRBD2. Germline V lookup: CDR1 MNHEY, CDR2 SVGEGT. The CDR3 spans 15 residues. The CDR3 protein is CASSRLLAGEDEQYF. CDR3 nucleotides: TGTGCCAGCAGCCGCCTACTAGCGGGAGAGGACGAGCAGTATTTC.

As to this clonotype: No conserved phenylalanine or tryptophan is present at the end of the CDR3, so a read error is the likely explanation. V usage is TRBV24-1 and J usage is TRBJ2-3; no reliable D call. CDR1 is KGHDR and CDR2 is SFDVKD in the germline V gene. The CDR3 has 14 residues. CDR3 in amino acids: CATSDWQSTDTQYV. The CDR3 DNA reads as TGTGCCACTAGTGATTGGCAGTCAACAGATACGCAGTATGTT.

CDR3 region: CASSLGSSLNEQFF. The CDR3 DNA sequence: TGTGCCAGCAGCTTAGGGTCCAGCCTCAATGAGCAGTTCTTC. The rearrangement links TRBV7-2 to TRBJ2-1; no firm D call. This CDR3 spans 14 amino acids. Germline loops: CDR1 SGHTA, CDR2 FQGNSA. Trimming pared 1 base from V and 6 bases from J, leaving 10 bases between.

As concerns this clonotype: One end of the junction varies from germline; a read error may be responsible. The genes are TRBV30 and TRBJ2-1, with 11 bases fitting TRBD2. Germline lookup yields CDR1 GTSNPN and CDR2 SVGIG (reference sequence). The CDR3 loop spans 20 amino acids. CDR3 bases: TGTGCCTGGAACTCCGAGACTAGCGGGACTGAAAGGGAGTTTTACAATGAGCTGTTCTTC. Protein: CAWNSETSGTEREFYNELFF. The full variable domain, rest sourced from reference TRBV30 and TRBJ2-1, is SQTIHQWPATLVQPVGSPLSLECTVEGTSNPNLYWYRQAAGRGLQLLFYSVGIGQISSEVPQNLSASRPQDRQFILSSKKLLLSDSGFYLCAWNSETSGTEREFYNELFFGPGTRLTVL.